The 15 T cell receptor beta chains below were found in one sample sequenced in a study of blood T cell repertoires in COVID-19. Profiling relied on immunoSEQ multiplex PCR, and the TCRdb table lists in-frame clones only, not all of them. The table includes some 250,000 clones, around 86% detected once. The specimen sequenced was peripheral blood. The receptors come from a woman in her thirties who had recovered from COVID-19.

As DNA, the CDR3 is TGTGCCAGCAGCGTAGCCCCTCCAGGGTCATCCTACAATGAGCAGTTCTTC. This translates into CASSVAPPGSSYNEQFF. This rearrangement joins TRBV9 to TRBJ2-1, with D possibly matching TRBD1 (5 bases). CDR1 and CDR2 from the germline V gene are SGDLS and YYNGEE. This CDR3 contains 17 residues. The germline V and J ends were trimmed by 0 bases and 1 base, with 14 bases remaining between them.

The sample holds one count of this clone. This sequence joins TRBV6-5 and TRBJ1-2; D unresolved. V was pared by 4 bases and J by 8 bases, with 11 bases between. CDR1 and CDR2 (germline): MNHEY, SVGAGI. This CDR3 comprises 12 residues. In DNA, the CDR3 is TGTGCCAGCAGTTCCGGACTTCTCGGCTACACCTTC. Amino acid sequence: CASSSGLLGYTF.

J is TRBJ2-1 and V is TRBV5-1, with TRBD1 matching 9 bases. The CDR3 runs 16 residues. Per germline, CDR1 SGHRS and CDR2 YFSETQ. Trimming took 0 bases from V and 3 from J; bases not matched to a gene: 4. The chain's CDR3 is CASSLGGTGHYNEQFF. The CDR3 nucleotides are TGCGCCAGCAGCTTGGGCGGGACAGGGCACTACAATGAGCAGTTCTTC. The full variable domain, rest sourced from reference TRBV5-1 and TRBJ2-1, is KAGVTQTPRYLIKTRGQQVTLSCSPISGHRSVSWYQQTPGQGLQFLFEYFSETQRNKGNFPGRFSGRQFSNSRSEMNVSTLELGDSALYLCASSLGGTGHYNEQFFGPGTRLTVL.

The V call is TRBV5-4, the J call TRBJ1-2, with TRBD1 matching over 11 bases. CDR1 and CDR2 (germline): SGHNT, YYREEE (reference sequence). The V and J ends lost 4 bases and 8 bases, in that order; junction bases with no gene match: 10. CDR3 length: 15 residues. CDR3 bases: TGTGCCAGCAGCATAGGGACAGGGGGGGTCAGAGGCTACACCTTC. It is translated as CASSIGTGGVRGYTF.

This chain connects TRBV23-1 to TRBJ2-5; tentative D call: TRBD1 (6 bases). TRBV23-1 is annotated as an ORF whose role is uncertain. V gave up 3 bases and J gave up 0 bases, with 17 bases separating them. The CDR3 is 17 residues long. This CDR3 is CASSHVRGRGHQETQYF. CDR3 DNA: TGCGCCAGCAGTCACGTGAGGGGCAGGGGCCACCAAGAGACCCAGTACTTC.

The CDR3 bases are TGTGCCAGCAGCTTAGAATTTGGCACCAGGCTTCTGAACTATGGCTACACCTTC. Translated, it gives CASSLEFGTRLLNYGYTF. The chain uses TRBV7-8 and TRBJ1-2; the D is unclear. The CDR3 runs to 18 residues. Trimming removed 1 base from V and 2 bases from J, with 20 bases in between. Germline V gene data show CDR1 as SGHVS and CDR2 as FQNEAQ.

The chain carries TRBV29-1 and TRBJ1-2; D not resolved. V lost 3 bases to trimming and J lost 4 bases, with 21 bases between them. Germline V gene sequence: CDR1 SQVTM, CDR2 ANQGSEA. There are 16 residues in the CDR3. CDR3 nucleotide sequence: TGCAGCGTTGAGCCTCACTATGGCCTTCGTTCCTATGGCTACACCTTC. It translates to CSVEPHYGLRSYGYTF.

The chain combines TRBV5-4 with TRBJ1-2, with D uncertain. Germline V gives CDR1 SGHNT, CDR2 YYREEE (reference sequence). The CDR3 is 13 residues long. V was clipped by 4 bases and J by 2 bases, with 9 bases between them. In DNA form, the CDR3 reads TGTGCCAGCAGCCCACAGAGAAACTATGGCTACACCTTC. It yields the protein CASSPQRNYGYTF.

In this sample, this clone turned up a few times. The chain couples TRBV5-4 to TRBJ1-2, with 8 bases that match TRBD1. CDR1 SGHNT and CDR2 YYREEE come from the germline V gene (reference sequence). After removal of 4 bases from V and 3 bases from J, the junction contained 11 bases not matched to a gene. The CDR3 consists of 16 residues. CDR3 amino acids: CASSRQGRQIDYGYTF. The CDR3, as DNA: TGTGCCAGCAGCAGACAGGGGCGACAAATAGACTATGGCTACACCTTC.

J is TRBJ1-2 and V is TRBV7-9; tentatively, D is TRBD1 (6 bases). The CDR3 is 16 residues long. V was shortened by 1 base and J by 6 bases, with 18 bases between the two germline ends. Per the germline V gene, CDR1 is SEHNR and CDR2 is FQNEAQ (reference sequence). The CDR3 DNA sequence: TGTGCCAGCAGCTTAGTCCCAGGGGCGTCTTCCCATGGCTACACCTTC. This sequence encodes CASSLVPGASSHGYTF.

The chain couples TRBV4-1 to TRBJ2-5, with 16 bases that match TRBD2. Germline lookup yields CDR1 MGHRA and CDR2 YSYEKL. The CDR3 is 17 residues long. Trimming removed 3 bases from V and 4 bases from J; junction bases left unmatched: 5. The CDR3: CASSQAGTSGGGETQYF. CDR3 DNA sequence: TGCGCCAGCAGCCAGGCCGGGACTAGCGGGGGGGGAGAGACCCAGTACTTC.

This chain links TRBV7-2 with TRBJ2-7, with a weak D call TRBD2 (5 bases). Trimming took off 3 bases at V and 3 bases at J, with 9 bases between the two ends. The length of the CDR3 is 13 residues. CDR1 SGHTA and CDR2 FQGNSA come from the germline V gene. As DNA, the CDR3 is TGTGCCAGCAGCTTTCCGGGGATCTACGAGCAGTACTTC. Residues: CASSFPGIYEQYF.

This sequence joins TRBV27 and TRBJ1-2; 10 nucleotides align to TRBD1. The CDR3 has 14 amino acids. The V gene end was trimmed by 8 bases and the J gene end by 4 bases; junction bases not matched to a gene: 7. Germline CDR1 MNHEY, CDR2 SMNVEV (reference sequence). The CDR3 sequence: CASSPGQGIYGYTF. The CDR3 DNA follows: TGTGCCAGCTCCCCGGGACAGGGGATCTATGGCTACACCTTC.

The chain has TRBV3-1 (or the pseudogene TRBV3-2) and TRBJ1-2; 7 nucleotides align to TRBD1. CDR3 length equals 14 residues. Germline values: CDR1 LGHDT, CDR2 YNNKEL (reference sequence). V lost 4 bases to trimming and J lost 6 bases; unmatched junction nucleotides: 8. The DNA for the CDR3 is TGTGCCAGCAGCCGCCGACAGGGCCCGGATGGCTACACCTTC. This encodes CASSRRQGPDGYTF.

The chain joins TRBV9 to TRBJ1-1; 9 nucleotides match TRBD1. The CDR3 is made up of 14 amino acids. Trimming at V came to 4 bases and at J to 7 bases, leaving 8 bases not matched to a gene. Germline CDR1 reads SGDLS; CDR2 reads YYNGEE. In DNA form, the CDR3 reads TGTGCCAGCAGCAAAGGGACAGGGAAGGATGAAGCTTTCTTT. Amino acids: CASSKGTGKDEAFF.